The rows below give T cell receptor beta chains drawn from one sample of a study of human T cells and chemical hapten exposure. TCRdb processed the RACE reads anew with MiXCR; each CDR3 protein has one entry. The sample holds over 70,000 distinct CDR3 sequences, approximately 10% seen once. Sequences were derived from whole blood, sampled in connection with sensitization to the hapten diphenylcyclopropenone (DPC). The receptors originated from a woman between 25 and 40 years old with alopecia areata. Some clones in this sample may be carry-over from other donors' samples. CDR3s include the opening cysteine and the closing phenylalanine or tryptophan. A D gene is named only where the DNA matches it firmly. Size is stated for part of the rows, as once, few or many counts, or as a class when the clone is expanded.

CSVDGASGGKRGYEQYF	TGCAGCGTCGACGGGGCCTCCGGGGGTAAGCGGGGCTACGAGCAGTACTTC	TRBV29-1	TRBJ2-7	-	TRBD2
CASSLDIKEQFF	TGTGCCAGCAGCCTCGACATAAAGGAGCAGTTCTTC	TRBV7-2	TRBJ2-1	-	-
CAWRRIRGQGGEKLFF	TGTGCCTGGAGGAGGATAAGAGGACAGGGAGGTGAAAAACTGTTTTTT	TRBV30	TRBJ1-4	-	TRBD1
CASSAASGGAYNEQFF	TGTGCCAGCAGTGCCGCTAGCGGGGGGGCCTACAATGAGCAGTTCTTC	TRBV12-3/TRBV12-4	TRBJ2-1	many	TRBD2
CASGGQAKSSLAKNIQYF	TGTGCCAGCGGGGGACAGGCCAAATCTTCGCTAGCCAAAAACATTCAGTACTTC	TRBV11-2	TRBJ2-4	many	TRBD1
CASSSGNEKLFF	TGTGCCAGCAGTTCGGGTAATGAAAAACTGTTTTTT	TRBV2	TRBJ1-4	-	-
CASSPGGPDTQYF	TGTGCCAGCAGCCCCGGGGGGCCAGATACGCAGTATTTT	TRBV7-9	TRBJ2-3	many	-
CASSQAGNEATYEQYF	TGTGCCAGCAGCCAAGCTGGAAACGAAGCCACCTACGAGCAGTACTTC	TRBV4-2	TRBJ2-7	-	-
CASSVRASGSHEQYF	TGTGCCAGTAGTGTCCGGGCTAGCGGGAGTCACGAGCAGTACTTC	TRBV19	TRBJ2-7	-	TRBD2
CASRRGFSGNTIYF	TGTGCCAGCCGTCGGGGCTTCTCTGGAAACACCATATATTTT	TRBV9	TRBJ1-3	-	-
CASSPYQGPRKLFF	TGTGCCAGCAGCCCCTACCAGGGCCCGCGAAAACTGTTTTTT	TRBV14	TRBJ1-4	many	-
CAISETQVQPQHF	TGTGCCATCAGTGAGACCCAAGTTCAGCCCCAGCATTTT	TRBV10-3	TRBJ1-5	few	-
CASSYRGQRADTQYF	TGCGCCAGCAGCTACAGGGGGCAGAGGGCAGATACGCAGTATTTT	TRBV5-1	TRBJ2-3	few	TRBD1
CSARDELGTYEQYF	TGCAGTGCTAGAGACGAACTAGGAACCTACGAGCAGTACTTC	TRBV20-1	TRBJ2-7	many	-
CASSRRTSGRRDTQYF	TGTGCCAGCAGCCGCCGGACTAGCGGGAGGAGGGATACGCAGTATTTT	TRBV7-2	TRBJ2-3	many	TRBD2
CASSYGQGSNQPQHF	TGTGCCAGCAGTTACGGTCAGGGCAGCAATCAGCCCCAGCATTTT	TRBV6-5	TRBJ1-5	many	-
CASSLDWGPGNSNQPQHF	TGTGCCAGCAGCTTAGATTGGGGGCCGGGGAATAGCAATCAGCCCCAGCATTTT	TRBV7-2	TRBJ1-5	many	-
CASSQDMPEKLFF	TGTGCCAGCAGCCAAGACATGCCCGAAAAACTGTTTTTT	TRBV28	TRBJ1-4	many	-
CSAQSLGPSGEQFF	TGCAGTGCCCAATCACTTGGTCCCAGCGGTGAGCAGTTCTTC	TRBV20-1	TRBJ2-1	-	-
CASSYDPGTDTQYF	TGTGCCAGCAGTTACGATCCGGGCACAGATACGCAGTATTTT	TRBV6-5	TRBJ2-3	-	-
CASSSFIGGTDTQYF	TGTGCCAGCAGTTCCTTTATCGGGGGCACAGATACGCAGTATTTT	TRBV28	TRBJ2-3	many	-
CSVEPRGQETQYF	TGCAGCGTTGAACCCAGGGGCCAAGAGACCCAGTACTTC	TRBV29-1	TRBJ2-5	-	-
CASSPPGQGKAFF	TGTGCCAGCAGTCCTCCGGGACAGGGGAAAGCTTTCTTT	TRBV28	TRBJ1-1	many	TRBD1
CASSLRGTGTQETQYF	TGTGCCAGCAGCCTTAGGGGGACAGGTACTCAAGAGACCCAGTACTTC	TRBV7-3	TRBJ2-5	many	TRBD1
CASSSGSNQPQHF	TGTGCCAGCAGTTCCGGGAGCAATCAGCCCCAGCATTTT	TRBV6-5	TRBJ1-5	-	-
CASSQGKNRRVDEKLFF	TGTGCCAGCAGCCAGGGGAAAAACCGAAGGGTCGATGAAAAACTGTTTTTT	TRBV3-1	TRBJ1-4	few	-
CASSVDPAKETQYF	TGTGCCAGCAGCGTAGACCCGGCCAAAGAGACCCAGTACTTC	TRBV9	TRBJ2-5	-	-
CASSLIDSRLKNIQYF	TGTGCCAGCAGTCTGATAGACTCCCGACTCAAAAACATTCAGTACTTC	TRBV12-3/TRBV12-4	TRBJ2-4	few	-
CASSLPLGRDQETQYF	TGTGCCAGCAGCTTGCCATTGGGACGGGACCAAGAGACCCAGTACTTC	TRBV7-9	TRBJ2-5	many	-
CASSAERNQPQHF	TGTGCCAGCAGTGCGGAGAGAAATCAGCCCCAGCATTTT	TRBV6-4	TRBJ1-5	many	-
CRAGSSYEQYF	TGCAGAGCAGGGAGCTCCTACGAGCAGTACTTC	TRBV20-1	TRBJ2-7	-	-
CASSLLGPSTEAFF	TGTGCCAGCAGTCTCTTGGGCCCGTCCACTGAAGCTTTCTTT	TRBV28	TRBJ1-1	-	-
CASSSPGQGATGELFF	TGTGCCAGCAGTTCCCCGGGACAGGGGGCCACCGGGGAGCTGTTTTTT	TRBV28	TRBJ2-2	few	TRBD1
CASSLRTALETQYF	TGTGCCAGCAGCCTCAGGACAGCTTTGGAGACCCAGTACTTC	TRBV7-9	TRBJ2-5	-	-
CASSFYGTGAGYGYTF	TGTGCCAGCAGTTTTTACGGTACAGGGGCCGGCTATGGCTACACCTTC	TRBV12-3/TRBV12-4	TRBJ1-2	many	TRBD1
CASSFGDRDTGELFF	TGTGCCAGCAGTTTTGGGGACCGGGACACCGGGGAGCTGTTTTTT	TRBV27	TRBJ2-2	many	-
CSARGDRDHQPQHF	TGCAGTGCTAGAGGTGACAGGGATCATCAGCCCCAGCATTTT	TRBV20-1	TRBJ1-5	-	TRBD1
CASSRTGTSDTYNEQFF	TGCGCCAGCAGTCGAACCGGGACTAGCGACACCTACAATGAGCAGTTCTTC	TRBV23-1	TRBJ2-1	many	TRBD2
CASSQEMTGGSPLHF	TGCGCCAGCAGCCAAGAAATGACGGGCGGTTCACCCCTCCACTTT	TRBV4-1	TRBJ1-6	few	-
CASSSTTGQENEKLFF	TGTGCCAGCAGTTCTACAACGGGACAGGAAAATGAAAAACTGTTTTTT	TRBV12-3/TRBV12-4	TRBJ1-4	few	TRBD1
CASSLRYNEQFF	TGTGCCAGCAGCCTCCGATACAATGAGCAGTTCTTC	TRBV3-1	TRBJ2-1	-	-